The present T cell receptor beta chain was sequenced within a study of T cell repertoires in cytomegalovirus infection. Across the whole study: Signatures in public TCR beta sequences pointed to both CMV infection and matching HLA type.

TCRdb redid the calling of the reads with MiXCR, one entry per CDR3 protein. The sample yields 70,000 to 85,000 distinct CDR3 sequences, 35% to 45% seen once. As concerns this clonotype: As yet, its antigen is unknown.

V dropped 4 bases and J dropped 10 bases, with 13 bases sitting between them. This CDR3 has 11 amino acids. Germline CDR1 and CDR2: SQVTM and ANQGSEA. Notes on the study in general: In two of eight donors, the top clonotype was HLA-C-restricted CMV-specific.

The specimen comprised CD8+ T cells from cultured PBMCs, sampled from culture after CMV antigen stimulation. The chain couples TRBV29-1 to TRBJ1-1; D is unresolved. This sequence was found in a human donor in good health (CMV status not recorded). Some clones in this sample may be carry-over from other donors' samples. This CDR3 is CSVVLVGGAFF. CDR3 sequence (DNA): TGCAGCGTTGTTCTCGTGGGTGGAGCTTTCTTT.